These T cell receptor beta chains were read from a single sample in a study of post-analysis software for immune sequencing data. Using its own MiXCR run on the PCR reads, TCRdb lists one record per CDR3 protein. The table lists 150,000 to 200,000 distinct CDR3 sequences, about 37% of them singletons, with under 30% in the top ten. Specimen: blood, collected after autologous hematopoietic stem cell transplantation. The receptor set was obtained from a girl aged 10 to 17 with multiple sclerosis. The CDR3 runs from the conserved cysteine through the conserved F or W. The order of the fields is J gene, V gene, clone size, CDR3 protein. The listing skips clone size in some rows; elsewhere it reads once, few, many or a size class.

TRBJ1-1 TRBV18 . CASSPSGSSTEAFF
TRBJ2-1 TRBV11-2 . CASSRLAGGINEQFF
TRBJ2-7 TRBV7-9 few CASSLALGDYEQYF
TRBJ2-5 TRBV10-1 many CASSDGTQETQYF
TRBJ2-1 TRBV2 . CASRELAGDNGEQFF
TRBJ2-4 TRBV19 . CASRNRLGKNIQYF
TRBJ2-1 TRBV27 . CASMGWAGSYNEQFF
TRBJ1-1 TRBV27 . CASSLSVQGTEAFF
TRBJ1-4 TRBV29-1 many CSGGTANNEKLFF
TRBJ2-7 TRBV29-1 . CSVEETGGWYEQYF
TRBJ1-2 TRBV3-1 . CASSQFAGGAGYGYTF
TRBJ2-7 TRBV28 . CASTVAGTVYEQYF
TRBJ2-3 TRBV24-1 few CATSDGFSRTSTDTQYF
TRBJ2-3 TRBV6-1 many CASSDDATDTQYF
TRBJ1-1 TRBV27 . CASSQQGAGTEAFF
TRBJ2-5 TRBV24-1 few CATSAAADQETQYF
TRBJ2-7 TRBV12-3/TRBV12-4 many CASSLRTLYEQYF
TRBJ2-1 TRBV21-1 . CATLADSYNEQFF
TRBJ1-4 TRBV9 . CASSAREQVGEKLFF
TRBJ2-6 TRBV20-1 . CSATSGANVLTF
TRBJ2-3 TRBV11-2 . CASSLDHSPTDTQYF
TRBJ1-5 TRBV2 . CASSDVQGGSQPQHF
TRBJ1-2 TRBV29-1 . CSVGGRDSGGYTF
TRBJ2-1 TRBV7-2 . CASSWSGREQFF
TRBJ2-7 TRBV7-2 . CASSPGRNYNEQYF
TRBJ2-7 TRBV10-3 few CAISARQEYEQYF
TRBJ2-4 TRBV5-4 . CASANTGAEGAKNIQYF
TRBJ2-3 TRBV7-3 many CASSSLGLAGGRDTQYF
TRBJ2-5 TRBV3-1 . CASSQVPLSLAGGKTQYF
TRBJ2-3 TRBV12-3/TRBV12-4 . CASSFVTADTQYF
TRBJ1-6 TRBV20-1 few CSARGTANNSPLHF
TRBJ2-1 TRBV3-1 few CASSPGLADLPSSWNEQFF
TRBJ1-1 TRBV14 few CASSQDLNTEAFF
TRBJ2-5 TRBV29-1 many CSVVWLAGYQETQYF
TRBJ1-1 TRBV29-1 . CSVARTGTSGTEAFF
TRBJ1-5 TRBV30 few CAWADGLSNQPQHF
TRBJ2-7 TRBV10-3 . CAIRPSGRAYEQYF
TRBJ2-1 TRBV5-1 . CASSRGTGPGLAGVYEQFF
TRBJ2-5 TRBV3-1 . CASSLPSGQETQYF
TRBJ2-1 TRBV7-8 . CASSLAGSGGYEQFF
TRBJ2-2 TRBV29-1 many CSVLVGTGELFF